This T cell receptor (beta chain) was captured in a study of siplizumab effects on memory and regulatory T cells. Whole-study results and caveats: Alloreactive clones mapping to unstimulated subsets formed only a minor fraction.

This CDR3 is 12 amino acids long. In germline, CDR1 is MNHNY, CDR2 SVGAGI (reference sequence). Trimming took off 4 bases at V and 10 bases at J, with 13 bases between the two ends. As for this clone: The antigen remains unidentified.

TCRdb's copy holds only in-frame clones and misses some; the assay was immunoSEQ multiplex PCR. The sample lists some 62,000 clones, 70% to 85% seen once, with roughly 0.4% in the top ten. The sequence was collected from a human donor in good health. The V gene is TRBV6-6, the J gene TRBJ1-1; D ambiguous. Sequenced material: memory CD4+ T cells sorted from blood. The CDR3 loop reads CASSSTPRGAFF. CDR3 nucleotide sequence: TGTGCCAGCAGTTCCACACCCCGCGGAGCTTTCTTT.